This T cell receptor (beta chain) came from a study of Ad26.COV2.S vaccination and SARS-CoV-2 variants. TCRdb keeps only in-frame clones here, not all; method: immunoSEQ multiplex PCR. Of 200,000 to 300,000 clones in the sample, 88% were seen once. The CDR3 has 16 residues. Per the germline V gene, CDR1 is SGHVS and CDR2 is FNYEAQ. V shed 5 bases, J shed 5 bases, and the junction held 11 bases outside the gene matches. Treatment defined: around 19 received Ad26.COV2.S at low or high dose, single or two shots; about 5 received placebo; per-sample allocation not given. The samples date from day 63 after the first vaccine or placebo injection.

The clonotype originates from a person between 18 and 60 years old who received the Ad26.COV2.S COVID-19 vaccine or a placebo. The sample here was peripheral blood, taken in a trial of Ad26.COV2.S vaccine versus placebo. The chain combines TRBV7-6 with TRBJ2-3; the match to TRBD2 covers 9 bases. CDR3 region: CASSPLGAGGVDTQYF. In DNA, the CDR3 is TGTGCCAGCAGCCCCCTCGGCGCGGGGGGGGTAGATACGCAGTATTTT. The variable domain in full, with the rest retrieved from reference TRBV7-6 and TRBJ2-3, is GAGVSQSPRYKVTKRGQDVALRCDPISGHVSLYWYRQALGQGPEFLTYFNYEAQQDKSGLPNDRFSAERPEGSISTLTIQRTEQRDSAMYRCASSPLGAGGVDTQYFGPGTRLTVL.